This is a list of T cell receptor beta chains from one sample in a study of blood T cells in healthy people across ages. From the 5' RACE reads, TCRdb called clonotypes with MiXCR, one entry per CDR3 protein. The top ten clones hold over 15% of a sample with over 600,000 distinct CDR3 sequences, about 45% of them seen once. Sequences were obtained from blood. The receptors here all came from an elderly man in good health. The CDR3 runs from the conserved cysteine through the conserved F or W. A D gene is named only where the DNA matches it firmly. Clone size, where shown, is once, few, many, or a class for clones that have expanded.

d_gene,len,abundance,v_gene,j_gene,CDR3nt,CDR3aa
TRBD1,15,NA,TRBV5-1,TRBJ2-2,TGCGCCAGCACCACAGGGGTGGTGAGCACCGGGGAGCTGTTTTTT,CASTTGVVSTGELFF
TRBD2,14,few,TRBV7-8,TRBJ2-5,TGTGCCAGCAGCGTAAGCGGGAGATGGGAGACCCAGTACTTC,CASSVSGRWETQYF
NA,15,NA,TRBV29-1,TRBJ2-2,TGCAGCGTTTTTACAGGGAGTGGGAGAACCGGGGAGCTGTTTTTT,CSVFTGSGRTGELFF
NA,16,few,TRBV7-2,TRBJ2-3,TGTGCCAGCAGCCCACAGGACTCGATTGGTGGGGCCGCGCAGTATTTT,CASSPQDSIGGAAQYF
NA,13,NA,TRBV5-1,TRBJ2-5,TGCGCCAGCAGCTTGCGACCAGAGGAGACCCAGTACTTC,CASSLRPEETQYF
TRBD2,16,NA,TRBV7-9,TRBJ2-7,TGTGCCAGCAGCCCGCCCGGCGCGGGAGTTATCCATGAGCAGTACTTC,CASSPPGAGVIHEQYF
NA,15,many,TRBV6-6,TRBJ2-5,TGTGCCAGCAGTTACTCCGGGCGCGATCAAGAGACCCAGTACTTC,CASSYSGRDQETQYF
NA,13,many,TRBV30,TRBJ1-6,TGTGCCTGGAGTGTAAGACAGAATTCACCCCTCCACTTT,CAWSVRQNSPLHF
NA,14,NA,TRBV9,TRBJ2-7,TGTGCCAGCAGCCCCAGAAGCGGGTCCGTCGAGCAGTACTTC,CASSPRSGSVEQYF
NA,15,NA,TRBV16,TRBJ1-5,TGTGCCAGCAGTCGGGGGACGTATAGCAATCAGCCCCAGCATTTT,CASSRGTYSNQPQHF
NA,14,NA,TRBV27,TRBJ1-1,TGTGCCAGCAGTTTAGAAACAGGGATCACTGAAGCTTTCTTT,CASSLETGITEAFF
NA,14,NA,TRBV28,TRBJ2-1,TGTGCCAGCAGTTTAGGCGCCCGAGGCGATGAGCAGTTCTTC,CASSLGARGDEQFF
NA,16,NA,TRBV11-2,TRBJ2-1,TGTGCCAGCAGCCCCCCCGGGCTGAGCTCCTACAATGAGCAGTTCTTC,CASSPPGLSSYNEQFF
TRBD2,15,NA,TRBV6-6,TRBJ2-2,TGTGCCAGCACCGAGCGGGGGGAGGGGACTGGGGAGCTGTTTTTT,CASTERGEGTGELFF
TRBD1,17,few,TRBV7-2,TRBJ1-5,TGTGCCAGCAGCTTAAGGACAGGGGGAATTAGCAATCAGCCCCAGCATTTT,CASSLRTGGISNQPQHF
NA,13,NA,TRBV10-3,TRBJ2-5,TGTGCCATCAGTGAGAGAAGCGGGGAGACCCAGTACTTC,CAISERSGETQYF
TRBD1,14,NA,TRBV25-1,TRBJ1-2,TGTGCCAGCAGCCGGAGGGGGGACAGGGCTGGCTACACCTTC,CASSRRGDRAGYTF
NA,13,once,TRBV7-9,TRBJ2-7,TGTGCCAGCAGCTTAAGGGATTACAATGAGCAGTACTTC,CASSLRDYNEQYF
NA,14,NA,TRBV20-1,TRBJ1-5,TGCAGTGCTAGAGAGGGCGGGGTTGATCAGCCCCAGCATTTT,CSAREGGVDQPQHF
TRBD2,15,many,TRBV25-1,TRBJ2-7,TGTGCCAGCAGTGATGGGGCTAGCGGAAGCTACGAGCAGTACTTC,CASSDGASGSYEQYF
NA,17,NA,TRBV5-1,TRBJ2-2,TGCGCCAGCAGCTTGGTGGTGGGAGCGGCGAACACCGGGGAGCTGTTTTTT,CASSLVVGAANTGELFF
TRBD2,16,once,TRBV9,TRBJ2-1,TGTGCCAGCAGCGCGTCCAGCGGGAGGATATACAATGAGCAGTTCTTC,CASSASSGRIYNEQFF
NA,12,NA,TRBV20-1,TRBJ2-1,TGCAGTGCTAGAGAGGGACGGAATGAGCAGTTCTTC,CSAREGRNEQFF
NA,14,few,TRBV7-2,TRBJ2-1,TGTGCCAGCAGCTACCCGGGCCCAGAGGATGAGCAGTTCTTC,CASSYPGPEDEQFF
NA,13,NA,TRBV18,TRBJ1-1,TGTGCCAGCTCACCACCGACAGCCACGGGAGCTTTCTTT,CASSPPTATGAFF
NA,13,NA,TRBV7-6,TRBJ2-7,TGTGCCAGCAGCTTCGAACCAACCCACGAGCAGTACTTC,CASSFEPTHEQYF
TRBD2,15,NA,TRBV29-1,TRBJ2-7,TGCAGCGTTGAAACGAGCGGGGCCCTTCCCTACGAGCAGTACTTC,CSVETSGALPYEQYF
TRBD2,16,NA,TRBV5-4,TRBJ2-3,TGTGCCAGCAGCTACGTAACTAGCGCGAACACAGATACGCAGTATTTT,CASSYVTSANTDTQYF
NA,13,once,TRBV6-5,TRBJ1-1,TGTGCCGGCAGTTTAAAGCGTAACACTGAAGCTTTCTTT,CAGSLKRNTEAFF